Listed below are T cell receptor beta chains from one sample, sequenced in a study of blood T cell repertoires in COVID-19. The method was immunoSEQ multiplex PCR; TCRdb's version includes in-frame clones alone and lacks a portion of them. The sample holds some 74,000 clones, roughly 80% seen once. Source material: peripheral blood. The source is a woman older than 75 with active or convalescent COVID-19. Each CDR3 is given with its conserved first and last residue. A D gene is named only where the DNA matches it firmly. Part of the rows lack a size; the others show once, few, many or a class for expanded clones.

clone size,V gene,J gene,D gene,CDR3 protein
NA,TRBV24-1,TRBJ2-1,NA,CATSDLGWGRPGGKQFF
NA,TRBV29-1,TRBJ2-3,NA,CSVEEHPSTDTQYF
NA,TRBV3-1/TRBV3-2,TRBJ2-3,TRBD2,CASSQALTQSTGLAGVGDTQYF
NA,TRBV29-1,TRBJ1-2,TRBD1,CSVEKRQGGYTF
NA,TRBV6-6,TRBJ1-5,NA,CASSYSDRNQPQHF
NA,TRBV9,TRBJ2-5,TRBD2,CASSASGGAWETQYF
NA,TRBV4-3,TRBJ2-3,NA,CASSQDFLTDTQYF
NA,TRBV19,TRBJ1-3,TRBD1,CASNRQGTGNTIYF
NA,TRBV19,TRBJ2-1,TRBD2,CASSIDLAGAYNEQFF
NA,TRBV19,TRBJ1-5,NA,CASNLPAGANQPQHF
NA,TRBV24-1,TRBJ2-7,NA,CATSDPGTLEQYF
medium-sized,TRBV7-8,TRBJ1-4,TRBD1,CASSYRGGNEKLFF
NA,TRBV7-2,TRBJ1-1,TRBD1,CASSRRQGASTEAFF